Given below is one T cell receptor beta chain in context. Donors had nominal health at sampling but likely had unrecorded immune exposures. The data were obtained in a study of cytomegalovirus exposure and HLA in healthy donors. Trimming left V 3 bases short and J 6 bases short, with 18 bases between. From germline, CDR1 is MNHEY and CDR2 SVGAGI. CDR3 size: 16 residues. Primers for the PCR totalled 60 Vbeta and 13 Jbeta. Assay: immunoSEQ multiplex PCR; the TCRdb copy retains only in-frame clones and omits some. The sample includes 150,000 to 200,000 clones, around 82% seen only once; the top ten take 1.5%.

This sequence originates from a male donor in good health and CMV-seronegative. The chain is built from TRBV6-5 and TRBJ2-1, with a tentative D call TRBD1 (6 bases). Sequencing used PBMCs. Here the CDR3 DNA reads TGTGCCAGCAGTTATCAGGGGTTGCTTGAGATCAATGAGCAGTTCTTC. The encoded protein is CASSYQGLLEINEQFF.